One sample yielded the 9 T cell receptor beta chains listed below, sequenced in a study of patients and donors after allogeneic stem cell transplantation. TCRdb itself ran the RT-PCR reads through MiXCR, one entry per CDR3 protein. In the table there are 900,000 to 1,000,000 distinct CDR3 sequences, 18% of which are singletons. Sequenced material: blood, either unsorted or a sorted T cell fraction (not recorded which). The receptors here all came from a human donor who was either an allogeneic HSCT recipient or a stem cell or donor lymphocyte infusion donor (not recorded which). It is not recorded whose cells these are; they may come from a transplant donor.

This clonotype was seen a handful of times. The gene calls are TRBV27 and TRBJ2-7; D is unclear. The V end was cut by 6 bases, the J end by 2 bases, with 23 bases between. CDR3 size: 17 residues. Germline assignment: CDR1 MNHEY and CDR2 SMNVEV (reference sequence). The CDR3 reads CASRGLTRLARTYEQYF. CDR3 DNA: TGTGCCAGCAGGGGGTTGACCCGACTCGCCCGGACCTACGAGCAGTACTTC.

This clonotype was detected a few times. This chain joins TRBV5-1 and TRBJ1-2, with D possibly being TRBD1 (6 bases). The CDR3 is 17 amino acids. The germline gives CDR1 SGHRS, CDR2 YFSETQ. Trimming took 4 bases from V and 0 from J, leaving 19 bases between them. The CDR3 DNA reads TGCGCCAGCAGCCTCGAAGGGACACAGCCCACTAACTATGGCTACACCTTC. This codes for CASSLEGTQPTNYGYTF.

J is TRBJ2-5 and V is TRBV11-1; 11 positions agree with TRBD2. With V trimmed by 4 bases and J by 8 bases, 9 bases remained unmatched. This CDR3 spans 15 amino acids. From germline, CDR1 is SGHAT and CDR2 FQDESV (reference sequence). The CDR3 DNA is TGTGCCAGCAGCTCGAGGACTAGCGGGCCACAAACCCAGTACTTC. Protein: CASSSRTSGPQTQYF.

This clonotype showed up just a few times. At one end, the junction sequence differs from germline, possibly due to a read error. This sequence joins TRBV12-3 or TRBV12-4 and TRBJ2-7, with 11 bases lining up with TRBD2. The CDR3 loop spans 17 amino acids. In DNA, the CDR3 is TGTGTCAGCAGTTCATCCCTTAGCGGGAGGGGGGTAGACGAGCAGTACTTC. Encoded protein: CVSSSSLSGRGVDEQYF.

V gene TRBV7-9 combines with J gene TRBJ2-5; D not certain. Trimming removed 6 bases at V and 3 bases at J, with 17 bases between. Per germline, CDR1 SEHNR and CDR2 FQNEAQ (reference sequence). CDR3 size: 15 residues. For the CDR3, the DNA is TGTGCCAGCAGGCCCAGACTGGGTGGGGAAGAGACCCAGTACTTC. It yields the protein CASRPRLGGEETQYF.

The chain recombines TRBV20-1 with TRBJ2-1; 8 bases fit TRBD1. The germline V gene encodes CDR1 DFQATT and CDR2 SNEGSKA (reference sequence). Germline trimming cut 5 bases from V and 7 bases from J; bases unmatched to any gene: 7. The CDR3 contains 13 residues. The CDR3, as DNA: TGCAGTGCTTCTGGACAGGGTCCGAATGAGCAGTTCTTC. It translates to CSASGQGPNEQFF.

This clonotype was detected many times. V gene TRBV6-1 combines with J gene TRBJ1-6; D is unclear. Trimming shortened V by 6 bases and J by 7 bases, and 19 bases separated the two germline ends. The CDR3 runs to 16 residues. CDR1 is MNHNS and CDR2 is SASEGT in the germline V gene. The CDR3 protein is CASRNLLTVVNSPLHF. CDR3 nucleotides: TGTGCCAGCAGAAATCTACTCACGGTGGTCAATTCACCCCTCCACTTT.

V usage is TRBV11-2 and J usage is TRBJ2-3, with TRBD2 matching over 14 bases. After removal of 5 bases from V and 3 bases from J, the junction contained 13 bases not matched to a gene. Germline CDR1 SGHAT, CDR2 FQNNGV. The CDR3 sequence is 19 residues long. The CDR3 nucleotides read TGTGCCAGCAGCAGCGGCGGGGGACTAGCGGGGGTTAGTACAGATACGCAGTATTTT. It translates to CASSSGGGLAGVSTDTQYF.

This clonotype has only a few counts. The chain joins TRBV6-5 to TRBJ2-5; 7 bases are a match to TRBD2. Germline CDR1 reads MNHEY; CDR2 reads SVGAGI. The CDR3 sequence is 16 residues long. Unmatched junction bases numbered 11, after V lost 0 bases and J lost 7 bases. CDR3 region: CASSYSNEGGAGTQYF. CDR3 coding DNA: TGTGCCAGCAGTTACTCGAATGAGGGAGGGGCAGGGACCCAGTACTTC.